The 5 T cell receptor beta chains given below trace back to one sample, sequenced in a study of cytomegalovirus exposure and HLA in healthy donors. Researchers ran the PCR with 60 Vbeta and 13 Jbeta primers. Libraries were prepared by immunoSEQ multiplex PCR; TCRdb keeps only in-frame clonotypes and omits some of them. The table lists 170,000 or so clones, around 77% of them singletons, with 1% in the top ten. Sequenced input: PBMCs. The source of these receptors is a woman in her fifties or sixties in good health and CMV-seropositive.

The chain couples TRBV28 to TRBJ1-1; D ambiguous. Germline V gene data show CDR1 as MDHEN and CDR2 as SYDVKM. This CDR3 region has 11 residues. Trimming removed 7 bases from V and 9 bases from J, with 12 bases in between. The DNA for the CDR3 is TGTGCCAGCAACCTCCGGGAGAAAGCTTTCTTT. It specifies CASNLREKAFF. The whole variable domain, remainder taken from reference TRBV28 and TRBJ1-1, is DVKVTQSSRYLVKRTGEKVFLECVQDMDHENMFWYRQDPGLGLRLIYFSYDVKMKEKGDIPEGYSVSREKKERFSLILESASTNQTSMYLCASNLREKAFFGQGTRLTVV.

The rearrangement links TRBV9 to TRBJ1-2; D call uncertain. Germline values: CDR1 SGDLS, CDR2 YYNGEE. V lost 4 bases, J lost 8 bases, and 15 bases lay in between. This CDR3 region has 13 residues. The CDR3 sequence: CASSPSPTGGYTF. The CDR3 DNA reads TGTGCCAGCAGCCCTAGTCCAACGGGGGGCTACACCTTC.

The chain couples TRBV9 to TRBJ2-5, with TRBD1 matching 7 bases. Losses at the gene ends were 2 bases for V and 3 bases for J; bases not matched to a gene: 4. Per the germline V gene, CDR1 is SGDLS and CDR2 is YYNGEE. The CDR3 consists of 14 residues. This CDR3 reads CASSVAGTEETQYF. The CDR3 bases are TGTGCCAGCAGCGTTGCCGGGACAGAAGAGACCCAGTACTTC.

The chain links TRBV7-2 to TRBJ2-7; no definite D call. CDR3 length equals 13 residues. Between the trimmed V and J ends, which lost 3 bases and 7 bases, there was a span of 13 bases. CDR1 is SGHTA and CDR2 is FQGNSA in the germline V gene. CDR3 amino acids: CASSFPPAPEQYF. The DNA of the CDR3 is TGTGCCAGCAGCTTCCCCCCCGCGCCGGAGCAGTACTTC.

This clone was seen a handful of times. CDR3 protein: CASSISGRGTEKLFF. The CDR3 DNA reads as TGTGCCAGTAGTATTTCGGGCAGGGGGACTGAAAAACTGTTTTTT. The chain uses TRBV19 and TRBJ1-4; the match to TRBD1 covers 7 bases. CDR1 and CDR2 from the germline V gene are LNHDA and SQIVND (reference sequence). The junction had 8 bases not matched to a gene; V was cut back by 3 bases and J by 7 bases. The CDR3 covers 15 residues.